These T cell receptor beta chains were read from a single sample in a study of lymphopenia after photon versus proton radiotherapy. Profiled with immunoSEQ multiplex PCR; TCRdb holds only in-frame clones, not every one. The sample lists thousands of clones, just over 85% occurring once. This specimen was peripheral blood, taken from a patient treated with photon-based radiotherapy. These receptors all come from an elderly man with cholangiocarcinoma. The conserved cysteine and the conserved F or W are not part of the CDR3 here. The order of the fields is J gene, V gene, CDR3 protein.

TRBJ1-2,TRBV5-1,ASSLRRVEGYT
TRBJ1-4,TRBV27,ASSLRQGPNEKLF
TRBJ1-2,TRBV7-9,ASSLGVGDGYT
TRBJ1-2,TRBV4-1,ASSQDGAGRNYGYT
TRBJ2-1,TRBV18,ASSPPIRGDYNEQF
TRBJ1-1,TRBV19,ATLRQGRSTEAF
TRBJ1-5,TRBV10-3,AISPTGGEQPQH
TRBJ2-3,TRBV10-3,AISAQEGLDTQY
TRBJ2-3,TRBV2,ASSEGNTQY
TRBJ2-3,TRBV6-5,ASSLWGVPTDTQY
TRBJ1-1,TRBV9,ASSANPSGTPNTEAF
TRBJ1-2,TRBV5-1,ASSLGMGNDYGYT
TRBJ2-1,TRBV10-3,AIRRGSSSYNEQF
TRBJ1-4,TRBV7-2,ASSSRQGGEKLF
TRBJ2-1,TRBV30,AWSHSGGPYNEQF
TRBJ2-5,TRBV7-9,ASSFPAGGLVETQY
TRBJ2-7,TRBV4-2,ASSQDLFREVGEQY
TRBJ2-7,TRBV19,ASSIGDGPLYEQY
TRBJ2-2,TRBV6-5,ASSYSGPNTGELF
TRBJ2-5,TRBV10-3,AISEAALGTQY
TRBJ2-5,TRBV7-6,ASSLVGRGRETQY
TRBJ1-1,TRBV2,ASSQRQGVTEAF
TRBJ2-3,TRBV30,AWTTTWASTDTQY
TRBJ1-2,TRBV28,ASSLFADDT
TRBJ2-7,TRBV7-9,ASSRLGRMSSEQY
TRBJ2-1,TRBV27,ASRGLTYNEQF
TRBJ2-1,TRBV5-4,ASSLHQPSYNEQF
TRBJ1-2,TRBV7-9,ASGNYGYT
TRBJ1-2,TRBV5-1,ASSLGGQGDYGYT
TRBJ1-4,TRBV5-8,ASSPRDRNEKLF
TRBJ2-2,TRBV5-8,ASSRFRLHAGELF
TRBJ1-5,TRBV5-8,ASSLAFGTGNQPQH
TRBJ2-1,TRBV30,AWSTSGGINEQF
TRBJ1-3,TRBV6-1,ASSKIGGNTIY